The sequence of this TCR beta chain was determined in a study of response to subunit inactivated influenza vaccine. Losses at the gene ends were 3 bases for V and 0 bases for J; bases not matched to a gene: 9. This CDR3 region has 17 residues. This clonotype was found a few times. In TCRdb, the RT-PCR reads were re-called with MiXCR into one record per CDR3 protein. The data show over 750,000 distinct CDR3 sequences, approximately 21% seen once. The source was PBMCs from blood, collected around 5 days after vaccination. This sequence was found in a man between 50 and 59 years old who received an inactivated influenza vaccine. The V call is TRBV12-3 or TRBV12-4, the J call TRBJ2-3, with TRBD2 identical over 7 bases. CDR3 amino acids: CASSFLSLAASTDTQYF. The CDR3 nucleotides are TGTGCCAGCAGTTTTCTTTCGCTAGCGGCTAGCACAGATACGCAGTATTTT.